This entry lists 2 T cell receptor beta chains sequenced from one sample in a study of shared T cell receptors in the human thymus. Measured with immunoSEQ multiplex PCR; TCRdb has only the in-frame clones, and not every one. The table lists hundreds of thousands of clones, around 89% of them singletons. These data were likewise used in another study, on human thymus T cells.

Specimen: thymocytes. The receptors shown here come from a boy under two years old with a congenital heart defect.

This sequence joins TRBV4-3 and TRBJ1-4; D unresolved. The ends were cut back, 4 bases at V and 5 bases at J, with 8 bases in the middle. The germline V gene has CDR1 LGHNA and CDR2 YSLEER. The CDR3 loop spans 13 amino acids. For the CDR3, the DNA is TGCGCCAGCAGCCCCTATTTAAATGAAAAACTGTTTTTT. Translating gives CASSPYLNEKLFF.

The chain joins TRBV4-2 to TRBJ2-7; D possibly corresponds to TRBD1 (6 bases). The CDR3 is made up of 15 amino acids. Trimming shortened V by 0 bases and J by 12 bases, and 21 bases separated the two germline ends. Germline CDR1 LGHNA, CDR2 YNFKEQ. The CDR3 nucleotides are TGTGCCAGCAGCCAAGATAAAGGGGGAGCCCCGGGACCGTACTTC. Amino acids: CASSQDKGGAPGPYF.